The T cell receptor beta chain under discussion was sequenced for a study of immune cell composition in non-small cell lung cancer. Findings and caveats of the study: Lung adenocarcinomas had lower top 10 clone scores and clonality than squamous tumours. Tumour-associated clones >0.5% occurred in 25% to 40% of adenocarcinomas, approximately 74% of squamous. No significant correlation existed between pack-years smoked and tumour clonality.

The length of the CDR3 is 15 residues. The germline V gene encodes CDR1 SGHTS and CDR2 YDEGEE. V was pared by 3 bases and J by 5 bases, with 6 bases of the junction left unmatched. Sequencing was performed with immunoSEQ multiplex PCR; in TCRdb, only in-frame clones are kept and a portion is missing. Of more than 14,000 clones in the sample, around 69% were seen once. This clone showed up just once. Its matching antigen is unknown. This clonotype originated in a human donor with non-small cell lung cancer. J is TRBJ2-2 and V is TRBV5-8, with 8 bases matching TRBD1. Sequencing used lung tumor tissue. The CDR3 sequence: CASSSGQGWTGELFF. In nucleotides, the CDR3 is TGTGCCAGCAGCTCCGGACAGGGATGGACCGGGGAGCTGTTTTTT.